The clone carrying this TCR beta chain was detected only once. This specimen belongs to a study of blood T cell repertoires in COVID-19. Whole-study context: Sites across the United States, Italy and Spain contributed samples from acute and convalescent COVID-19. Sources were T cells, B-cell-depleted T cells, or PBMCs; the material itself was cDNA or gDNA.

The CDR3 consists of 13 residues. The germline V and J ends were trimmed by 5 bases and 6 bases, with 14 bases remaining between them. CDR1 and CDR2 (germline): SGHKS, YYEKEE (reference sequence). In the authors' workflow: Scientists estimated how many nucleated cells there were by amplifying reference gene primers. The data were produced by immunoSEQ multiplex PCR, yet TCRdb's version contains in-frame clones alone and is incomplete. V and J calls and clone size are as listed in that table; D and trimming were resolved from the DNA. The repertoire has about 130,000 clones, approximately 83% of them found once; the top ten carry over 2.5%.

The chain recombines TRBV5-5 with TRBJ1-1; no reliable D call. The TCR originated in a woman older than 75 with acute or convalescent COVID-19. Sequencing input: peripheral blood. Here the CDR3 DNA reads TGTGCCAGCAGTCGGGCCCTGCGGGCTGAAGCTTTCTTT. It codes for CASSRALRAEAFF.